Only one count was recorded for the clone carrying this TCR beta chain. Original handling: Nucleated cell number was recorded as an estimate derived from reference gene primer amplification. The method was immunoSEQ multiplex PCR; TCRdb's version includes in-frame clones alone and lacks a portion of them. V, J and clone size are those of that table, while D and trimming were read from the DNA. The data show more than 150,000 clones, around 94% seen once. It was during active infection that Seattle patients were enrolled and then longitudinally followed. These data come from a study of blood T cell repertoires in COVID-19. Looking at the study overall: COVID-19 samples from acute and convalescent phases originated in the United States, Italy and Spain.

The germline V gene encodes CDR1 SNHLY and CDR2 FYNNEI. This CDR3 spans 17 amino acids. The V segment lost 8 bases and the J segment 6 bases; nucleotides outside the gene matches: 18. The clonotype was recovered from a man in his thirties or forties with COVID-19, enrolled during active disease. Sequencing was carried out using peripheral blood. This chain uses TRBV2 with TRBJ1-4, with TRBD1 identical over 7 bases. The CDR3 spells CASPKRGEDRVYEKLFF. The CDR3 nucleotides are TGTGCCAGCCCGAAAAGGGGGGAAGACAGGGTATATGAAAAACTGTTTTTT.